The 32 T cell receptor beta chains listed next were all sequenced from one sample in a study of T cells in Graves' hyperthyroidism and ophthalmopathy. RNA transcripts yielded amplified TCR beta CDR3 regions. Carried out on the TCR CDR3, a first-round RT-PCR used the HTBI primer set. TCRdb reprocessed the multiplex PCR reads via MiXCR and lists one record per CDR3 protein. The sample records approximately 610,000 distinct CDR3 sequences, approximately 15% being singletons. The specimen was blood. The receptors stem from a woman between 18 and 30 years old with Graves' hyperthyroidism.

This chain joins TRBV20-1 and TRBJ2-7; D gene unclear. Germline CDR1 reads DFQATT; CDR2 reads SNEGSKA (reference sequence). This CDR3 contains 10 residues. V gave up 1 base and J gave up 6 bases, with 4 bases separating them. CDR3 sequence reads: CSARVAEQYF. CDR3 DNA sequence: TGCAGTGCTAGAGTAGCCGAGCAGTACTTC.

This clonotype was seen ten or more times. The CDR3 is CASSISPADTQYF. The CDR3 DNA follows: TGTGCCAGTAGTATCTCACCGGCCGATACGCAGTATTTT. This rearrangement joins TRBV19 to TRBJ2-3; no clear D. CDR1 is LNHDA, CDR2 SQIVND, per germline (reference sequence). The V and J ends lost 3 bases and 6 bases respectively, with 10 bases between them. CDR3 length equals 13 residues.

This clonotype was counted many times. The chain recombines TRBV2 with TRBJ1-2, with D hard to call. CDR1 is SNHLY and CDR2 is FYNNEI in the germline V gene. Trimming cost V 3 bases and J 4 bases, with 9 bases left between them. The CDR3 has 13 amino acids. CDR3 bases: TGTGCCAGCAGTGATTCACACGTCTATGGCTACACCTTC. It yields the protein CASSDSHVYGYTF.

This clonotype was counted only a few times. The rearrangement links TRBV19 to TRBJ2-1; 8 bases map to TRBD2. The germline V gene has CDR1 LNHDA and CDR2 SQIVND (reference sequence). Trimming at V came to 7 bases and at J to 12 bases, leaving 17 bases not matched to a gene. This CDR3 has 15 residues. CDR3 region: CASTTSGGRGVRQFF. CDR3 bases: TGTGCCAGTACCACCTCGGGAGGGAGGGGCGTTAGGCAGTTCTTC.

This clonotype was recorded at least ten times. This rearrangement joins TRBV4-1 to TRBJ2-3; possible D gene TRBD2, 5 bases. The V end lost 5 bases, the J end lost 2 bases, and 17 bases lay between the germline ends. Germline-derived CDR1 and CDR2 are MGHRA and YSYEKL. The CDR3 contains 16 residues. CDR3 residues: CASSGRAGSSTDTQYF. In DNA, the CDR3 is TGCGCCAGCAGCGGGAGAGCAGGATCTTCCACAGATACGCAGTATTTT.

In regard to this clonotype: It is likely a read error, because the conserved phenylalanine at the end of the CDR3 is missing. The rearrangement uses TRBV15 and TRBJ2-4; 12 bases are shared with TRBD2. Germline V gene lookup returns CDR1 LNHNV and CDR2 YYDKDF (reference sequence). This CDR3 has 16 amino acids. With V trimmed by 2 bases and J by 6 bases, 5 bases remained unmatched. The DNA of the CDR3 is TGTGCCACCAGCAGACCGACTAGCGGGGGAGGAAACATTCAGTACTCC. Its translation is CATSRPTSGGGNIQYS.

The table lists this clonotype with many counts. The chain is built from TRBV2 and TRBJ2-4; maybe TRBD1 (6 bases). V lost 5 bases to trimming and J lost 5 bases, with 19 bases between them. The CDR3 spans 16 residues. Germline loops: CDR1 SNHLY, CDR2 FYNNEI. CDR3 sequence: CASSKFTGSGENIQYF. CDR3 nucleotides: TGTGCCAGCAGTAAATTCACAGGGTCAGGCGAAAACATTCAGTACTTC.

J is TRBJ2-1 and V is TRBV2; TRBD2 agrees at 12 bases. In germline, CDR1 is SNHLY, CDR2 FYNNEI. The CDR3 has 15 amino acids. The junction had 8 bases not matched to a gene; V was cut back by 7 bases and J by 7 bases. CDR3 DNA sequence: TGTGCCAGCACCCTGCTAGCGGGAGGGTTTAATGAGCAGTTCTTC. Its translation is CASTLLAGGFNEQFF.

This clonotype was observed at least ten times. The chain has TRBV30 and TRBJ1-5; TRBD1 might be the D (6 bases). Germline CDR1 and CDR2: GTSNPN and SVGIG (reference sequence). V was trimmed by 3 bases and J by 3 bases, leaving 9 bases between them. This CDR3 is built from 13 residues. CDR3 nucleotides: TGTGCCTGGAGCGGGGGGCCCAATCAGCCCCAGCATTTT. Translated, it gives CAWSGGPNQPQHF.

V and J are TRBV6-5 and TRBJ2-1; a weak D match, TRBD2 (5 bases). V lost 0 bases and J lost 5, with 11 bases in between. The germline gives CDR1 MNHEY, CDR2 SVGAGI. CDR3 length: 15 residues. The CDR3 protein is CASSYSKLGNNEQFF. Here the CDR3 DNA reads TGTGCCAGCAGTTACTCCAAACTAGGAAACAATGAGCAGTTCTTC.

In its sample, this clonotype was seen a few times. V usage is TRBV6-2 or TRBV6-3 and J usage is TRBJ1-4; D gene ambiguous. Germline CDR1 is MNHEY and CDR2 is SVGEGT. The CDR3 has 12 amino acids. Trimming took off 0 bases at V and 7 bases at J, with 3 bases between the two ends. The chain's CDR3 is CASSYSSEKLFF. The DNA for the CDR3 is TGTGCCAGCAGTTACTCGAGTGAAAAACTGTTTTTT.

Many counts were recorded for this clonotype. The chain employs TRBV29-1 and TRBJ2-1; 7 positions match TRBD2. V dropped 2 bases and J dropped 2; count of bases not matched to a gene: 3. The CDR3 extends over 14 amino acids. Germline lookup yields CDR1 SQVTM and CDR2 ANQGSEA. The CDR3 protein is CSVERGGAYNEQFF. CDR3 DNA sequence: TGCAGCGTTGAACGTGGGGGGGCCTACAATGAGCAGTTCTTC.

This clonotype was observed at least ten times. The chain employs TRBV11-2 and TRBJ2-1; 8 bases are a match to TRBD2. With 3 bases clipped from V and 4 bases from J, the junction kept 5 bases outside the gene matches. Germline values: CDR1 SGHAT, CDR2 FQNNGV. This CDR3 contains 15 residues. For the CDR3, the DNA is TGTGCCAGCAGCTTCCTAGCGGGTCATTACAATGAGCAGTTCTTC. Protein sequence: CASSFLAGHYNEQFF.

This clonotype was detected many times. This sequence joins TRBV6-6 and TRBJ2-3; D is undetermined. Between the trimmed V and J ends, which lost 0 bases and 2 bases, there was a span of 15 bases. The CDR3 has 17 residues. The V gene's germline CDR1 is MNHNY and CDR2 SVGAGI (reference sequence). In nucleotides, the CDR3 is TGTGCCAGCAGTTACTCTGGAACACCCAGAACCACAGATACGCAGTATTTT. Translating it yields CASSYSGTPRTTDTQYF.

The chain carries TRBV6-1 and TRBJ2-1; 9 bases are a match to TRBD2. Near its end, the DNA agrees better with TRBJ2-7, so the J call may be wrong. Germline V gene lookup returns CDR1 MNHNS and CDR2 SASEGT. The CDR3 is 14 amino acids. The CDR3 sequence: CASTLAGPLNEQYF. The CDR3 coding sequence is TGTGCCAGCACCCTAGCGGGACCCCTCAATGAGCAGTACTTC.

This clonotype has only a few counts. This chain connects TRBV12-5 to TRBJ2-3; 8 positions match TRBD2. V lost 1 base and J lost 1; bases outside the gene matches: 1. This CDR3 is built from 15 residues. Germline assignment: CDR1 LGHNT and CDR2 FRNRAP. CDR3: CASGLGTSRTDTQYF. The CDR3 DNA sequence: TGTGCTAGTGGTTTGGGGACTAGCCGCACAGATACGCAGTATTTT.

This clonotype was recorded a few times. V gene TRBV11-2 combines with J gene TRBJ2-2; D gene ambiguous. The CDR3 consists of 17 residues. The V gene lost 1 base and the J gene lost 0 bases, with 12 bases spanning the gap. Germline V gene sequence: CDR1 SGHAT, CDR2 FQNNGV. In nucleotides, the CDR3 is TGTGCCAGCAGCTTAGTGGGCAGAGGATCGAACACCGGGGAGCTGTTTTTT. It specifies CASSLVGRGSNTGELFF.

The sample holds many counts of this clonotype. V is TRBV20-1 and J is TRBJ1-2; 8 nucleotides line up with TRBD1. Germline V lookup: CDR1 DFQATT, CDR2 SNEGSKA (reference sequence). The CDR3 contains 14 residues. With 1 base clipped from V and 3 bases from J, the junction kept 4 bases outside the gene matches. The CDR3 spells CSARAQDRDYGYTF. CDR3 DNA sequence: TGCAGTGCTAGAGCCCAGGACAGGGACTATGGCTACACCTTC.

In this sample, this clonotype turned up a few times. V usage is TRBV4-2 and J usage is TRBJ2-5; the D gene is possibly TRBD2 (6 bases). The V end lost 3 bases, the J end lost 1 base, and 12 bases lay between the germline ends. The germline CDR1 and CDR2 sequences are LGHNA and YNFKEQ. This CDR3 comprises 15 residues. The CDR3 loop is CASSQARLGQETQYF. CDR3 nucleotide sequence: TGTGCCAGCAGCCAGGCCCGACTAGGCCAAGAGACCCAGTACTTC.

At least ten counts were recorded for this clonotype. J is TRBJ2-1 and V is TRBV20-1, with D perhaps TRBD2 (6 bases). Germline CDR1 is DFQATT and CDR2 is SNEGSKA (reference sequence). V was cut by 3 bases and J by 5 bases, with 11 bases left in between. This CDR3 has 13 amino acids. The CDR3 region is CSARGLAHNEQFF. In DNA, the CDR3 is TGCAGTGCTAGGGGACTGGCCCACAATGAGCAGTTCTTC.

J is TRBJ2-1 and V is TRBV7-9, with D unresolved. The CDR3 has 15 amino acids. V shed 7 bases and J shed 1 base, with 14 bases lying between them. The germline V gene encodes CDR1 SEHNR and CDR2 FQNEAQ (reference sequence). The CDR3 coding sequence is TGTGCCAGCACTGTAGGGCGCGCGTCCTACAATGAGCAGTTCTTC. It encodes CASTVGRASYNEQFF. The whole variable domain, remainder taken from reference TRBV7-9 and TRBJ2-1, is DTGVSQNPRHKITKRGQNVTFRCDPISEHNRLYWYRQTLGQGPEFLTYFQNEAQLEKSRLLSDRFSAERPKGSFSTLEIQRTEQGDSAMYLCASTVGRASYNEQFFGPGTRLTVL.

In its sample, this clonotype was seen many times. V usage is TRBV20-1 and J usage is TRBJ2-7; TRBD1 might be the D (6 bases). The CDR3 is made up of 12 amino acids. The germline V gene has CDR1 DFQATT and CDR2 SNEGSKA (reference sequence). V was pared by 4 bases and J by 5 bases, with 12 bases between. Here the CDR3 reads CSATERQDEQYF. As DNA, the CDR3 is TGCAGTGCTACCGAACGACAGGACGAGCAGTACTTC.

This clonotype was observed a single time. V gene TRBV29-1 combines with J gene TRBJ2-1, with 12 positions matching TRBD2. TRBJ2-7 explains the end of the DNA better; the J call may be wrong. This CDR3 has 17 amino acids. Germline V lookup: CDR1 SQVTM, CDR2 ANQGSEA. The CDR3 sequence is CSVVGTSGSNSYNEQYF. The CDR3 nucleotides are TGCAGCGTTGTTGGGACTAGCGGGTCAAACTCCTACAATGAGCAGTACTTC.

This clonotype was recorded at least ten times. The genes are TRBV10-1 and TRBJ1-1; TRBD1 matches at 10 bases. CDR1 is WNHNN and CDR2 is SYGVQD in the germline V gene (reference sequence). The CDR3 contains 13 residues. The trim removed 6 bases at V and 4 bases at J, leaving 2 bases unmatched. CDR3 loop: CASSWDRGTEAFF. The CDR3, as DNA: TGCGCCAGCAGCTGGGACAGGGGCACTGAAGCTTTCTTT.

The CDR3: CASSYSGLAGVADTQYF. The CDR3 DNA is TGTGCCAGCAGTTACTCCGGTCTAGCGGGAGTCGCAGATACGCAGTATTTT. V and J are TRBV6-5 and TRBJ2-3; TRBD2 matches 10 bases. Germline lookup yields CDR1 MNHEY and CDR2 SVGAGI. V lost 0 bases to trimming and J lost 4 bases; unmatched junction nucleotides: 7. CDR3 length equals 17 residues.

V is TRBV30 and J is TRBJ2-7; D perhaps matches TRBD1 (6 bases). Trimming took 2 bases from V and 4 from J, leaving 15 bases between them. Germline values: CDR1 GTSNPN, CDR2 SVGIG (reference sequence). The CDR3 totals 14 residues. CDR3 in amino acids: CAWSRPGAKYEQYF. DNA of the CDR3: TGTGCCTGGAGTAGACCAGGGGCGAAGTACGAGCAGTACTTC.

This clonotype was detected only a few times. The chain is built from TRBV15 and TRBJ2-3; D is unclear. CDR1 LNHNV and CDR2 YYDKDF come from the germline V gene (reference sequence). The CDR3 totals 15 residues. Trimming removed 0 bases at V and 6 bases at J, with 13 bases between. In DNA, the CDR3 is TGTGCCACCAGCAGAGATCGTTTGACGGCGGATACGCAGTATTTT. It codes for CATSRDRLTADTQYF.

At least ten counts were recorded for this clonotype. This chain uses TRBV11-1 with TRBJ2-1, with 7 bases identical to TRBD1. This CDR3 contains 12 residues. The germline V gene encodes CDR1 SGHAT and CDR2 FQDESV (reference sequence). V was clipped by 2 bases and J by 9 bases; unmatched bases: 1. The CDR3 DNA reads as TGTGCCAGCAGCTTACCAGGGGGTGAGCAGTTCTTC. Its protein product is CASSLPGGEQFF. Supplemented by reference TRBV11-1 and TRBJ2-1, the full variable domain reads EAEVAQSPRYKITEKSQAVAFWCDPISGHATLYWYRQILGQGPELLVQFQDESVVDDSQLPKDRFSAERLKGVDSTLKIQPAELGDSAMYLCASSLPGGEQFFGPGTRLTVL.

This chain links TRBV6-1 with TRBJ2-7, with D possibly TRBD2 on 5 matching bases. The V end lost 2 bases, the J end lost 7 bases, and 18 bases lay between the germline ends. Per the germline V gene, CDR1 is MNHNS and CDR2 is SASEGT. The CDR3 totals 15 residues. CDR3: CASSETVSLTGEQYF. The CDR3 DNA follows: TGTGCCAGCAGTGAAACGGTTTCCCTTACGGGAGAGCAGTACTTC.

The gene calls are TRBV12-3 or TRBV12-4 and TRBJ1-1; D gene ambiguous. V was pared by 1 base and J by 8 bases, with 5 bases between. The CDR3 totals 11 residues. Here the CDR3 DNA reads TGTGCCAGCAGTTTAGTTGCGGAAGCTTTCTTT. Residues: CASSLVAEAFF.

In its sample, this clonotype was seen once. The CDR3 loop reads CASSVVEWETQYF. Here the CDR3 DNA reads TGTGCCAGCAGCGTAGTGGAGTGGGAGACCCAGTACTTC. The J gene is TRBJ2-5, the V gene TRBV9; D not certain. The V end was cut by 0 bases, the J end by 5 bases, with 8 bases between. CDR3 length: 13 residues. The germline V gene encodes CDR1 SGDLS and CDR2 YYNGEE.

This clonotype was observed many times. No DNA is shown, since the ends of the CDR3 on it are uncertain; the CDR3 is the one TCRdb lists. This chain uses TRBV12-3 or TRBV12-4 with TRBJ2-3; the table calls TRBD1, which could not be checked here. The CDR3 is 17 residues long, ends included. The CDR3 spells CASSFGSGGVYTDTQYF.